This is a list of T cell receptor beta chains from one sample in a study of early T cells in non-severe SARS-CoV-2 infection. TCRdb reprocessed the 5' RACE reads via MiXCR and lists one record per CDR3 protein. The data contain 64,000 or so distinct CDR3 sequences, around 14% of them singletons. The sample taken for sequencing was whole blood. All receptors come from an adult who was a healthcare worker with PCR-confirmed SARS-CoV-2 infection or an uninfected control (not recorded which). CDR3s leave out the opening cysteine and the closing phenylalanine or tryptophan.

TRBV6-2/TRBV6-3	ASSPDRYEQY
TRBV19	ASSWGSTSTDTQY
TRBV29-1	SVEPPGQGAFRETQY
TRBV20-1	SAARGVAGTGELF
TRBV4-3	ASSQESRGGSETQY
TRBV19	ATWDRMSYEQY
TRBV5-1	ASSLGNRVSPLH
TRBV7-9	ASSRDLLTAYGYT
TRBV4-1	ASSQDSDRRGVFTEAF
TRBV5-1	ASGINTYEQY
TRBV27	ASSLYRGSEQY
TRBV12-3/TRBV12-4	ASSGDRGDSPLH
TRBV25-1	ASSEFGGLYEQY
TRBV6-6	ASSYLSGTSGGHKYNEQF
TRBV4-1	ASSHLLAGPPSNEQF
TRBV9	ASSAGLAGTDTQY
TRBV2	ASSQDRGGPSGNTIY
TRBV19	ASSQGREKLF
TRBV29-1	SSATGPNIEAF
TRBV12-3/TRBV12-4	ASSLGQMYGYT
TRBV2	ASSVEDNSGYT
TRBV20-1	SAPMGSKSYNEQF
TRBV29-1	SAPGPYQETQY
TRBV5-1	ASSLDRDGRDTQY
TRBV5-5	ASSFIPGTVNYNEQF
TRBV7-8	ASSLAGSGGSRGDTQY
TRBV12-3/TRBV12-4	ASRAGTGDGYT
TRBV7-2	ASSRTGDSNQPQH
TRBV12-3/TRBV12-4	ASSSPGQENTEAF
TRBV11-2	ASRPGDPTYSTDTQY
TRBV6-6	ASSLRGDPYEQY
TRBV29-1	SVNRGLLGGYT
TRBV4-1	ASSQAGRGGYTEAF
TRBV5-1	ASSLAGRTGELF
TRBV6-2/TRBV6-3	ASSLPPGRQH
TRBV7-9	ASSLTFPGEKLF
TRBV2	ARGTGGYLAEAF
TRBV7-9	ASTLPNIGYT
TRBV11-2	ASSLDPPRLRTDTQY
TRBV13	ASSPEGYYTDTQY
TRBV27	ASSLGPVNIQY
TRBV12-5	ASGLVLNEGSEQY
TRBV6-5	ASSYSQKTGSEKLF
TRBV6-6	ASSPLGAGELF
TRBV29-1	SVYTGVSEQY
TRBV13	ASPRPGGGGGYT
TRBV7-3	ASSFTSGGAVEQF
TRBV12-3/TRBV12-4	ASSPWRWAKNIQY
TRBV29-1	SGVKDTEAF
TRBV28	ASSFSGKNTGELF
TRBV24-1	ATSGGVGTDTQY
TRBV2	ASSLGTEVEQY
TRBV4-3	ASSHDRGTDTQY
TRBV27	ASSSRRTRGRVGFDEQY
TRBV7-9	ASSYLTEAF
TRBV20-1	SASLFLVRSTDTQY
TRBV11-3	ASSLGSSYNEQF
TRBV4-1	ASSHPLGSRALSYEQY